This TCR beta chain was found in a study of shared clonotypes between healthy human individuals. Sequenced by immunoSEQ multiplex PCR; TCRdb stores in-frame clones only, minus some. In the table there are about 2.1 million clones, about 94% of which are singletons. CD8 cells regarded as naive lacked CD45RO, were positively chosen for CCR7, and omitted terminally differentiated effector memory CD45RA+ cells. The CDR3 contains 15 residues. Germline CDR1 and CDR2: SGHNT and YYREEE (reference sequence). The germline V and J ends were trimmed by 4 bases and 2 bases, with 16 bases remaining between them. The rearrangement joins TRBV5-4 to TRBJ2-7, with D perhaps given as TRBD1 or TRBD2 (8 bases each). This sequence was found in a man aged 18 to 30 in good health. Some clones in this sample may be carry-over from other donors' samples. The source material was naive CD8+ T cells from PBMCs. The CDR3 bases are TGTGCCAGCAGCAGTAGCGGGACAGGAACCTACGAGCAGTACTTC. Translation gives CASSSSGTGTYEQYF.